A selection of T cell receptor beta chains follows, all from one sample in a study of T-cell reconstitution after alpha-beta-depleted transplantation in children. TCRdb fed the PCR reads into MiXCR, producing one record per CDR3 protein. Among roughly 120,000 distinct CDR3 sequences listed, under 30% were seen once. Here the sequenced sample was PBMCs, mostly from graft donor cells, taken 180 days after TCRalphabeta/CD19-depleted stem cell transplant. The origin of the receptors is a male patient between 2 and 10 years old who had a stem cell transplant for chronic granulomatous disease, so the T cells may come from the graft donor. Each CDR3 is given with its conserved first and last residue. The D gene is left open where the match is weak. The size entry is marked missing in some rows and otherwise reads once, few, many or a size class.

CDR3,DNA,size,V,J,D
CSVWDSAVPYGYTF,TGCAGCGTTTGGGACAGTGCAGTCCCATATGGCTACACCTTC,few,TRBV29-1,TRBJ1-2,TRBD1
CASREGAKNIQYF,TGTGCCAGCAGGGAGGGAGCCAAAAACATTCAGTACTTC,-,TRBV25-1,TRBJ2-4,-
CASKLSGGAWNEQFF,TGTGCCAGCAAATTAAGCGGGGGGGCTTGGAATGAGCAGTTCTTC,-,TRBV12-3/TRBV12-4,TRBJ2-1,TRBD2
CASSFMGAPNYNEQFF,TGTGCCAGCAGCTTTATGGGGGCCCCCAACTACAATGAGCAGTTCTTC,-,TRBV5-6,TRBJ2-1,-
CASSYRAGLGELFF,TGTGCCAGCAGTTACCGGGCAGGGCTCGGGGAGCTGTTTTTT,many,TRBV6-5,TRBJ2-2,-
CASSLLGQSTEAFF,TGTGCCAGCAGCCTACTCGGACAGAGCACTGAAGCTTTCTTT,-,TRBV7-9,TRBJ1-1,-
CASSSTSGRLNTEAFF,TGTGCCAGCAGCTCAACATCGGGACGTCTGAACACTGAAGCTTTCTTT,-,TRBV5-5,TRBJ1-1,-
CASSRGQLTYNEQFF,TGTGCCAGCAGCCGGGGGCAGTTAACCTACAATGAGCAGTTCTTC,many,TRBV7-9,TRBJ2-1,-
CASSLKWEAGANVLTF,TGCGCCAGCAGCTTAAAGTGGGAGGCTGGGGCCAACGTCCTGACTTTC,-,TRBV5-1,TRBJ2-6,-
CATSAPKSGELFF,TGTGCCACCAGTGCCCCGAAGTCCGGGGAGCTGTTTTTT,-,TRBV24-1,TRBJ2-2,-
CSVGRGITDTQYF,TGCAGCGTTGGGAGGGGGATCACAGATACGCAGTATTTT,-,TRBV29-1,TRBJ2-3,-
CASSLAPSSYGYTF,TGTGCCAGCAGCTTAGCCCCAAGTAGTTATGGCTACACCTTC,-,TRBV7-6,TRBJ1-2,-
CSVEDIQGNWSYNEQFF,TGCAGCGTTGAAGATATCCAGGGAAATTGGTCCTACAATGAGCAGTTCTTC,many,TRBV29-1,TRBJ2-1,-
CASRAVGQLSYEQYF,TGTGCCAGCAGAGCGGTCGGACAGTTGAGCTACGAGCAGTACTTC,-,TRBV7-9,TRBJ2-7,-
CASSLLLPYEQYF,TGTGCCAGCAGCTTACTACTCCCCTACGAGCAGTACTTC,many,TRBV7-2,TRBJ2-7,-
CASSSRAGATEAFF,TGTGCCAGCAGTAGTCGGGCCGGTGCTACTGAAGCTTTCTTT,few,TRBV6-1,TRBJ1-1,-
CASSHRTSGPYNEQFF,TGTGCCAGCAGTCACCGGACTAGCGGCCCCTACAATGAGCAGTTCTTC,-,TRBV12-3/TRBV12-4,TRBJ2-1,TRBD2
CASAREGLAYEQYF,TGTGCCAGCGCGCGGGAGGGTCTGGCCTACGAGCAGTACTTC,many,TRBV12-3/TRBV12-4,TRBJ2-7,TRBD2
CASSPTGLDTGELFF,TGTGCCAGCTCACCAACAGGGTTGGATACCGGGGAGCTGTTTTTT,-,TRBV18,TRBJ2-2,-
CASSLTGKSHYNEQFF,TGTGCCAGCAGCCTCACCGGCAAATCCCACTACAATGAGCAGTTCTTC,-,TRBV11-2,TRBJ2-1,-